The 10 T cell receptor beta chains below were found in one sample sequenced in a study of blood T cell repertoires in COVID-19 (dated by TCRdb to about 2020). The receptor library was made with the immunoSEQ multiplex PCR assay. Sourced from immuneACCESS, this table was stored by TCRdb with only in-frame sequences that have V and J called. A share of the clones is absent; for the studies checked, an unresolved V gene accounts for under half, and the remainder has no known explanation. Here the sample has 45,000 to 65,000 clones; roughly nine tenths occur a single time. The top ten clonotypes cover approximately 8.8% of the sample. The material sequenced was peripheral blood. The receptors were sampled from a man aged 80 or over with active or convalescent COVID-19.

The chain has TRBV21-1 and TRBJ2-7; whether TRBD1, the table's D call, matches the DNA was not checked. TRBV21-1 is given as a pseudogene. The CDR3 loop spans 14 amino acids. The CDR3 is CASSYRMFEDEQYF. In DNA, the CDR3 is TGTGCCAGCAGTTACAGGATGTTCGAGGACGAGCAGTACTTC.

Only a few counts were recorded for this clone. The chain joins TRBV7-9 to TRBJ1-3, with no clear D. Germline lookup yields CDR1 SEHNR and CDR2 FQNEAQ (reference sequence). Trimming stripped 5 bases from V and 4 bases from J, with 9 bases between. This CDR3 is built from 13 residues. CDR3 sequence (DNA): TGTGCCAGCAGCCAGGTGTCCGGAAACACCATATATTTT. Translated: CASSQVSGNTIYF.

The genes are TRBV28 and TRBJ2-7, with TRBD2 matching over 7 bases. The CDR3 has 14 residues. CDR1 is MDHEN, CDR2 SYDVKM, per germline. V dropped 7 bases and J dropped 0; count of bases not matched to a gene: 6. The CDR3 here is CASTLSGGSYEQYF. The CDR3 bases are TGTGCCAGCACCCTTTCGGGGGGCTCCTACGAGCAGTACTTC.

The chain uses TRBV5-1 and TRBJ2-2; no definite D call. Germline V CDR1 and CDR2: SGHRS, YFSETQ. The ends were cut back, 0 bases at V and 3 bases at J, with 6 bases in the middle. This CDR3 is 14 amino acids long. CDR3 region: CASSLDGDTGELFF. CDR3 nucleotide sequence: TGCGCCAGCAGCTTGGACGGTGACACCGGGGAGCTGTTTTTT.

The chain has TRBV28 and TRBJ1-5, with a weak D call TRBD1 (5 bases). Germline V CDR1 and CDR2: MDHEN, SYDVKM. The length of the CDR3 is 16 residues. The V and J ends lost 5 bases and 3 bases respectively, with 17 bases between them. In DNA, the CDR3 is TGTGCCAGCAGTCCCCAAGGGGCAGGCCTCAATCAGCCCCAGCATTTT. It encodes CASSPQGAGLNQPQHF. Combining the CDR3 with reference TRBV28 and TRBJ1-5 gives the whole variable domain DVKVTQSSRYLVKRTGEKVFLECVQDMDHENMFWYRQDPGLGLRLIYFSYDVKMKEKGDIPEGYSVSREKKERFSLILESASTNQTSMYLCASSPQGAGLNQPQHFGDGTRLSIL.

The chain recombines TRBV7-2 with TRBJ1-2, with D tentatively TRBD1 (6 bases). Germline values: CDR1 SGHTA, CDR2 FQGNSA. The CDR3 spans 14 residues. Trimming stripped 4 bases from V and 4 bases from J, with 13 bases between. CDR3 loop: CASSSRGGAYGYTF. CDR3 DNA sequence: TGTGCCAGCAGCTCTCGGGGGGGGGCCTATGGCTACACCTTC.

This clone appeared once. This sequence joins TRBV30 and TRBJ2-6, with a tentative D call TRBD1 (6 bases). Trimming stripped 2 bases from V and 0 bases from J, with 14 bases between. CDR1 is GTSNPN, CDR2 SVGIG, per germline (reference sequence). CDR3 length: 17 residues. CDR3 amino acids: CAWSFGGGSSGANVLTF. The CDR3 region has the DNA TGTGCCTGGAGTTTTGGGGGCGGCAGCTCTGGGGCCAACGTCCTGACTTTC.

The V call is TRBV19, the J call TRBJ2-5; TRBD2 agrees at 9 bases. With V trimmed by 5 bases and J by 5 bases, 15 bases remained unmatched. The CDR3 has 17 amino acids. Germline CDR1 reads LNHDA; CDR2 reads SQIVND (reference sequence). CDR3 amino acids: CASSRSGLAGMVETQYF. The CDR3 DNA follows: TGTGCCAGTAGTCGAAGCGGGCTAGCGGGAATGGTTGAGACCCAGTACTTC. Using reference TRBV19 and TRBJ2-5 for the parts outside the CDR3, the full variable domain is DGGITQSPKYLFRKEGQNVTLSCEQNLNHDAMYWYRQDPGQGLRLIYYSQIVNDFQKGDIAEGYSVSREKKESFPLTVTSAQKNPTAFYLCASSRSGLAGMVETQYFGPGTRLLVL.

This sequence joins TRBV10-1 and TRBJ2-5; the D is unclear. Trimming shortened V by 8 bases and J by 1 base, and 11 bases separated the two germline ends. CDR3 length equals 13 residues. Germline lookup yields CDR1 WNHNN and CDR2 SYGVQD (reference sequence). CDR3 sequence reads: CASQIGGQETQYF. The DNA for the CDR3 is TGCGCCAGCCAGATCGGCGGCCAAGAGACCCAGTACTTC.

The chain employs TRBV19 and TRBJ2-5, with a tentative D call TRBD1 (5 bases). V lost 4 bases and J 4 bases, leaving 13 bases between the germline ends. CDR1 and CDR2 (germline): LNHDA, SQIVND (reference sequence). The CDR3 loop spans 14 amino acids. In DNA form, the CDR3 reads TGTGCCAGTAGTAGGACATTCATAGTAGAGACCCAGTACTTC. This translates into CASSRTFIVETQYF.